The entry below gives a single T cell receptor beta chain sequence along with its context. CDR1 is MGHDK, CDR2 SYGVNS, per germline. The CDR3 spans 15 residues. The trim removed 5 bases at V and 3 bases at J, leaving 7 bases unmatched. The data are from a study of blood T cell repertoires in COVID-19. Sequenced by immunoSEQ multiplex PCR; TCRdb stores in-frame clones only, minus some. The data show approximately 89,000 clones, 70% to 90% seen once. The clonotype originates from a woman in her 70s with active or convalescent COVID-19. Input material: peripheral blood. V usage is TRBV25-1 and J usage is TRBJ2-3; 8 nucleotides match TRBD2. The CDR3 spells CASSPAGTRTDTQYF. In DNA, the CDR3 is TGTGCCAGCAGTCCAGCGGGGACTAGGACAGATACGCAGTATTTT.